This T cell receptor beta chain originates from a study of cytomegalovirus exposure and HLA in healthy donors. Study-level findings and limits: Later analysis found that TCR beta chains associated with HLA were more clonally expanded than other, equally common chains.

PCR was performed using 60 Vbeta and 13 Jbeta primers. Profiled with immunoSEQ multiplex PCR; TCRdb holds only in-frame clones, not every one. The specimen's table records about 78,000 clones. Note on this clone: Its antigen is not known.

Trimming took 6 bases from V and 8 from J; bases not matched to a gene: 10. The CDR3 has 14 residues. Germline V gives CDR1 MNHEY, CDR2 SMNVEV (reference sequence). The V gene is TRBV27, the J gene TRBJ2-1; TRBD2 matches 7 bases. The sequenced sample consisted of PBMCs. The origin of this receptor is a female donor in good health and CMV-seropositive. CDR3 protein: CASRGLGSTDEQFF. The CDR3 DNA sequence: TGTGCCAGCAGAGGACTAGGTTCAACCGATGAGCAGTTCTTC.